Listed here is a single T cell receptor (beta chain). The germline gives CDR1 KGHSH, CDR2 LQKENI. The CDR3 runs 13 residues. The V end was cut by 2 bases, the J end by 6 bases, with 11 bases between. Repertoires were generated with immunoSEQ multiplex PCR, while TCRdb's copy carries only in-frame clones and drops some. The sample lists over 150,000 clones, more than 60% occurring once. The source of the sample is a study of blood T cell repertoires in COVID-19. The source material was peripheral blood. This clonotype was sampled from a man aged 55 to 69 with acute or convalescent COVID-19. The chain carries TRBV18 and TRBJ2-7; TRBD2 is a possible D gene (6 bases). The CDR3 nucleotides are TGTGCCAGCTCACCAACATGGGGAGGCGAGCAGTACTTC. Amino acids: CASSPTWGGEQYF.